This T cell receptor beta chain was documented in a study of neurological immune-mediated disorders. The study's findings and limits: Subjects shared no identical expanded-clone CDR3 amino acid sequences, suggesting private TCR-beta repertoires in all groups.

With 8 bases removed from V and 2 bases from J, the gap between germline ends came to 10 bases. The CDR3 is made up of 12 amino acids. CDR1 and CDR2 (germline): MNHNY, SVGAGI (reference sequence). The cDNA came from 5'RACE, which used 10-nucleotide random UMIs. Every sequencing run returned over 170 million TCR-beta sequences, which were derived from 15-18 subjects. TCRdb passed the 5' RACE reads through MiXCR, listing each CDR3 protein once. The table has 57,000 or so distinct CDR3 sequences, about an eighth seen once. Libraries used 2 million unsorted PBMCs kept frozen in RNAlater. Comments on this clonotype: What it recognizes is unknown.

J is TRBJ2-7 and V is TRBV6-6; D uncertain. The sequence derives from a man in his 60s in good health. Sequencing was performed on PBMCs. The CDR3, as DNA: TGTGCCAGCGGAAGAGCACCCTACGAGCAGTACTTC. Its protein product is CASGRAPYEQYF.